This T cell receptor (beta chain) was observed in a study of T cell responses to AZD1222 COVID-19 vaccine. CDR1 is LGHNA, CDR2 YNFKEQ, per germline. This CDR3 comprises 17 residues. Trimming took 0 bases from V and 2 from J, leaving 17 bases between them. Study-level findings and limits: An increase in Spike-specific TCR breadth and depth was observed after two AZD1222 doses. White British people made up most donors, females outnumbered males, and clonal diversity was possibly underestimated.

Turning to this clone: Its antigen is currently unknown.

Profiling relied on immunoSEQ multiplex PCR, and the TCRdb table lists in-frame clones only, not all of them. Of 100,000 or so clones in the sample, roughly 90% were seen once. The receptor's source is an adult in good health. The chain combines TRBV4-2 with TRBJ2-7; D call uncertain. This specimen was peripheral blood, taken on day 0 of AZD1222 vaccination. The CDR3 sequence: CASSQDYRNAITYEQYF. CDR3 bases: TGTGCCAGCAGCCAAGACTATAGGAACGCGATTACCTACGAGCAGTACTTC.